This record concerns one TCR beta chain sequence. The antigen it recognizes is unknown. There are no base qualities to consult, and no much larger clone falls within one base. The immunoSEQ Assay, a bias-controlled multiplex PCR, was used to amplify TCRbeta CDR3 regions from genomic DNA. As for the original processing: Within the assay, amplification of reference gene primers was used to estimate how many nucleated cells each sample contained. To quantify the absolute abundance of each unique TCRbeta CDR3 rearrangement, sequence reads were collapsed and filtered. For each sample, productive Simpson clonality was calculated by taking the square root of Simpson's diversity index across productive rearrangements. In its TCRdb copy, this immuneACCESS table keeps in-frame sequences only and misses some clones. Where compared with another copy, unresolved V genes explain less than half of these, and the others have no known cause. The V and J calls and clone size come from that table; D and trimming were worked out from the DNA. Across this sample there are around 130,000 clones, with 82% seen only once. Of the sample, approximately 4.9% falls within the top ten clones.

Whole blood was collected in K2EDTA tubes by collaborating institutions according to the institutions' own protocols. Collaborator samples were shipped for TCRbeta analysis as frozen whole blood, isolated PBMCs, or DNA extracted from either sample type. The sample comes from a study of blood T cell repertoires in COVID-19 (dated by TCRdb to 2018 to 2021). In terms of the full investigation: The collaborator samples originated in the United States, Italy and Spain and spanned the acute and convalescent phases of COVID-19. A de-identified subject ID, COVID-19 status, age in years and sex were almost always included in the sample metadata. Samples came from the ongoing ImmuneRACE study (first 160 participants) plus 1,254 subjects from 6 global collaborators. The repertoires were released in a freely available public database intended as a resource for research on the immune response to SARS-CoV-2. Where HLA class I and class II types were available, the types were taken from metadata supplied by the sample provider, not from assay-based typing. The prospective study material was composed of cDNA or gDNA derived from T cells, B-cell-depleted T cells, or PBMCs. The dataset comprised deeply sampled blood TCRbeta repertoires from subjects exposed to, actively infected with, or recovered from COVID-19.

What the authors observed across the whole study: How much clinical and demographic metadata was included differed by source and by participant, and the metadata was provided uncurated.

The receptor was isolated from a woman in her seventies with acute or convalescent COVID-19. The sample taken for sequencing was peripheral blood.

In nucleotide form, the sequence is TGCAGTGCTAGTGACAGGGTGAATTCACCCCTCCACTTT. Translation gives CSASDRVNSPLHF. The chain was built from TRBV20-1 and TRBJ1-6; 7 bases in between match TRBD1. Trimming leaves V shorter by 3 bases and J shorter by 7 bases, with the junction holding 3 bases beyond the gene matches. The CDR3 measures 13 amino acids from cysteine to phenylalanine. The CDR3 DNA has 39 bases and is translated from base 1. From a lookup of the germline V gene (reference sequence), CDR1 and CDR2 are DFQATT and SNEGSKA.